The rows below give T cell receptor beta chains drawn from one sample of a study of cytomegalovirus exposure and HLA in healthy donors. The data were produced by immunoSEQ multiplex PCR, yet TCRdb's version contains in-frame clones alone and is incomplete. The repertoire holds about 190,000 clones, with roughly four fifths as singletons. Sample: PBMCs. Receptors originate from a man in his fifties or sixties in good health and CMV-seronegative. Both conserved end residues are part of each CDR3. The D gene is left open where the match is weak. Clone sizes are given selectively: once, few, many, or a class where the clone is expanded.

cdr3_nt | cdr3_aa | d_call | clone_size | j_call | v_call
TGTGCCAGCAGCTTTGGCCCTACAGGGCCTGGAAACACCATATATTTT | CASSFGPTGPGNTIYF | - | - | TRBJ1-3 | TRBV11-2
TGTGCCAGCAGCTTGATGGCAGGTTTCAATCAGCCCCAGCATTTT | CASSLMAGFNQPQHF | - | - | TRBJ1-5 | TRBV5-5
TGTGCCAGCAGCTCCGGACAGGGGAATCAGCCCCAGCATTTT | CASSSGQGNQPQHF | TRBD1 | - | TRBJ1-5 | TRBV7-2
TGTGCCAGCAGGGACGGGACAGACTATAATTCACCCCTCCACTTT | CASRDGTDYNSPLHF | TRBD1 | - | TRBJ1-6 | TRBV6-5
TGTGCCATCAGGGGACAGGGGGAGATCACTGAAGCTTTCTTT | CAIRGQGEITEAFF | TRBD1 | - | TRBJ1-1 | TRBV10-3
TGCGCCAGCAGCACCCAGACAGGGAGCGACCACGAGCAGTACTTC | CASSTQTGSDHEQYF | TRBD1 | - | TRBJ2-7 | TRBV5-1
TGTGCCAGCAGTTCAGCGGGAGGGTACCAAGAGACCCAGTACTTC | CASSSAGGYQETQYF | TRBD2 | - | TRBJ2-5 | TRBV6-6
TGTGCCAGTAGCCCGGACAGTAACTATGGCTACACCTTC | CASSPDSNYGYTF | - | - | TRBJ1-2 | TRBV19
TGTGCCAGCAGCTTGGAGAGGTCACCCCTCCACTTT | CASSLERSPLHF | - | - | TRBJ1-6 | TRBV7-9
TGTGCCAGTACAACAGGGATGGGATCACCCCTCCACTTT | CASTTGMGSPLHF | - | - | TRBJ1-6 | TRBV2
TGCGCCAGCAGCTTAGGGACTAGCGGGGACCAAGAGACCCAGTACTTC | CASSLGTSGDQETQYF | TRBD2 | - | TRBJ2-5 | TRBV5-1
TGTGCCAGCACCCCAGGGGGTGGAGACTATGGCTACACCTTC | CASTPGGGDYGYTF | TRBD1 | - | TRBJ1-2 | TRBV7-2
TGTGCGGCAAAGAGCGGGAGAGGGGATAATGAGCAGTTCTTC | CAAKSGRGDNEQFF | TRBD2 | - | TRBJ2-1 | TRBV28
TGTGCCAGCAGCCAAGGGGGCACAGGGGGCACTGAAGCTTTCTTT | CASSQGGTGGTEAFF | TRBD1 | - | TRBJ1-1 | TRBV4-2
TGTGCCAGCAGCGTAGGGATGGGGGCCCAAGAGACCCAGTACTTC | CASSVGMGAQETQYF | - | - | TRBJ2-5 | TRBV9
TGTGCCAGTAGTCTTGGACTAGCGGGGCTTTCGTACGAGCAGTACTTC | CASSLGLAGLSYEQYF | TRBD2 | - | TRBJ2-7 | TRBV19
TGTGCCAGCAGCTCCCGACAGGGGAATATGAACACTGAAGCTTTCTTT | CASSSRQGNMNTEAFF | TRBD1 | once | TRBJ1-1 | TRBV7-9
TGTGCCAGCTCACCGGACTTCAATCAGCCCCAGCATTTT | CASSPDFNQPQHF | - | - | TRBJ1-5 | TRBV18
TGTGCCAGCAGTTCCCTCGCCAGGGCCTACGAGCAGTACTTC | CASSSLARAYEQYF | - | - | TRBJ2-7 | TRBV6-6
TGCAGCGTTCGAAGCTTGGGGACCGGGACTAGCGGGAGAAGAGGCGAGCAGTACTTC | CSVRSLGTGTSGRRGEQYF | TRBD2 | - | TRBJ2-7 | TRBV29-1
TGTGCCAGCAGTCCGAACCCCGGGACTAGGGGCAATGAGCAGTTCTTC | CASSPNPGTRGNEQFF | TRBD2 | - | TRBJ2-1 | TRBV27
TGCGCCAGCAGCCAAGGAGTTAGCGGGTGGAGAGAAGCGCAGTATTTT | CASSQGVSGWREAQYF | TRBD2 | - | TRBJ2-3 | TRBV4-1
TGTGCCATCACCATCGACAGGGTGGGGGATACGCAGTATTTT | CAITIDRVGDTQYF | TRBD1 | - | TRBJ2-3 | TRBV10-3
TGTGCCAGCAGTGAAGAGTTGGAGACCCAGTACTTC | CASSEELETQYF | - | - | TRBJ2-5 | TRBV25-1
TGTGCCAGCAGCCTCGGGTCCTTCTTCTCCTACGAGCAGTACTTC | CASSLGSFFSYEQYF | - | - | TRBJ2-7 | TRBV5-6
TGTGCCAGCAGGGACACGGCGGGCAATCAGCCCCAGCATTTT | CASRDTAGNQPQHF | - | - | TRBJ1-5 | TRBV2
TGTGCCAGCAGTTTATTTGCGGGATGGAGCACCGGGGAGCTGTTTTTT | CASSLFAGWSTGELFF | - | - | TRBJ2-2 | TRBV27
TGTGCCAGCAGCCCCGGACAGGGCCAAAGGGAGTACTTC | CASSPGQGQREYF | TRBD1 | - | TRBJ2-7 | TRBV7-3
TGTGCCAGCAGTTTGCCGGGAGCTCCGACAGATACGCAGTATTTT | CASSLPGAPTDTQYF | - | - | TRBJ2-3 | TRBV28
TGTGCCAGCACCAATCCAGTTTCCTACGAGCAGTACTTC | CASTNPVSYEQYF | - | - | TRBJ2-7 | TRBV28
TGTGCCAGCAGTGAATCGAGGGTTTGGATTGGGACCCAGTACTTC | CASSESRVWIGTQYF | - | once | TRBJ2-5 | TRBV2
TGTGCCAGCACGGGGTATAGCAATCAGCCCCAGCATTTT | CASTGYSNQPQHF | - | once | TRBJ1-5 | TRBV2
TGTGCCTGGAGTGTAATTTGGGGGCAGGGCAGCTATGGCTACACCTTC | CAWSVIWGQGSYGYTF | - | - | TRBJ1-2 | TRBV30
TGCGCCAGCAGCCAAGTAGCGGGAACCACAGATACGCAGTATTTT | CASSQVAGTTDTQYF | TRBD2 | - | TRBJ2-3 | TRBV4-1
TGCGCCAGCAGCCCCCGGACATCTAGCACAGATACGCAGTATTTT | CASSPRTSSTDTQYF | - | - | TRBJ2-3 | TRBV5-1
TGTTCCAGCAGCTTAGGAGGGCTGAACACTGAAGCTTTCTTT | CSSSLGGLNTEAFF | - | - | TRBJ1-1 | TRBV7-9
TGCAGCGTTGCCACGGACTCTAGCACAGATACGCAGTATTTT | CSVATDSSTDTQYF | - | - | TRBJ2-3 | TRBV29-1
TGCGCCAGCAGTACAGGGGGGACTAATGAAAAACTGTTTTTT | CASSTGGTNEKLFF | TRBD1 | - | TRBJ1-4 | TRBV5-1
TGTGCCAGCAGCCCGCGGGGGAGCACAGATACGCAGTATTTT | CASSPRGSTDTQYF | TRBD2 | - | TRBJ2-3 | TRBV9
TGTGCCAGCAGCGTAGAGGAGGGCTCAAACTATGGCTACACCTTC | CASSVEEGSNYGYTF | - | - | TRBJ1-2 | TRBV9